This entry features one TCR beta chain sequence. V was trimmed by 2 bases and J by 3 bases, leaving 13 bases between them. CDR1 and CDR2 (germline): MNHEY, SVGEGT. The CDR3 length is 15 residues. Original handling: Scientists estimated how many nucleated cells there were by amplifying reference gene primers. Assay used: immunoSEQ multiplex PCR; TCRdb lists only in-frame clones, some missing. V and J calls and clone size come straight from that table; D and trimming were deduced from the DNA. The sample gives around 250,000 clones, about 90% of which show up once; 6.2% is in the top ten. The data stem from a study of blood T cell repertoires in COVID-19. For the study at large: The study drew acute and convalescent COVID-19 samples from the United States, Italy and Spain. From T cells, B-cell-depleted T cells, or PBMCs came the material, which was cDNA or gDNA.

The rearrangement links TRBV6-2 or TRBV6-3 to TRBJ1-1; D might be TRBD1 (6 bases). Sample: peripheral blood. This TCR was recovered from a man between 60 and 70 years old with acute or convalescent COVID-19. The CDR3 here is CASSYRPGVYTEAFF. CDR3 bases: TGTGCCAGCAGTTACCGGCCAGGGGTCTACACTGAAGCTTTCTTT.